This TCR beta chain is from a study of immune evolution from preneoplasia to lung adenocarcinoma. Here immunoSEQ multiplex PCR was the method, and the copy in TCRdb shows in-frame clones only, minus some. The data hold about 8,200 clones, with 60% to 80% observed a single time. General study points: Normal lung had highest clonality; later lesions appeared denser, more diverse. Normal lung had the highest top T cell clone frequencies.

The germline CDR1 and CDR2 sequences are SGHTA and FQGNSA. This CDR3 is built from 19 residues. V was clipped by 3 bases and J by 6 bases; unmatched bases: 18. Histologic diagnosis was independently verified by two lung pathologists. This clone has a handful of counts. Its antigen is not identified. The TCR sequence derives from a person aged 60-79 years with lung adenocarcinoma. This chain joins TRBV7-2 and TRBJ2-3, with 10 nucleotides matching TRBD2. Input material: FFPE adjacent normal lung tissue. The CDR3, as DNA: TGTGCCAGCAGCTTCAATTCTCCGGGACTAGCGAGAGGAAGGGATACGCAGTATTTT. This codes for CASSFNSPGLARGRDTQYF.